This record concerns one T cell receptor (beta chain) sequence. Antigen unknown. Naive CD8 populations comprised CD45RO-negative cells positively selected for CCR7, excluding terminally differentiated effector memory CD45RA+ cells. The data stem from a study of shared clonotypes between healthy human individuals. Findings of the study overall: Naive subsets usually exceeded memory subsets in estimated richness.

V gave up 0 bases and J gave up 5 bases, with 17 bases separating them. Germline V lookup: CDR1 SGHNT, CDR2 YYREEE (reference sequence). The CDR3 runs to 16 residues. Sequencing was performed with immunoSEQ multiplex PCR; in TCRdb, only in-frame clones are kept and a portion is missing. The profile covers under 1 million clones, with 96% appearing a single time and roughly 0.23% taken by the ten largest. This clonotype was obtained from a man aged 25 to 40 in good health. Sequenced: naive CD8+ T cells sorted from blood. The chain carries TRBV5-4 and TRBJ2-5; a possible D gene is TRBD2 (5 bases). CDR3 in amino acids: CASSLDPGYSTETQYF. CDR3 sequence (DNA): TGTGCCAGCAGCTTGGATCCGGGGTACTCTACGGAGACCCAGTACTTC.